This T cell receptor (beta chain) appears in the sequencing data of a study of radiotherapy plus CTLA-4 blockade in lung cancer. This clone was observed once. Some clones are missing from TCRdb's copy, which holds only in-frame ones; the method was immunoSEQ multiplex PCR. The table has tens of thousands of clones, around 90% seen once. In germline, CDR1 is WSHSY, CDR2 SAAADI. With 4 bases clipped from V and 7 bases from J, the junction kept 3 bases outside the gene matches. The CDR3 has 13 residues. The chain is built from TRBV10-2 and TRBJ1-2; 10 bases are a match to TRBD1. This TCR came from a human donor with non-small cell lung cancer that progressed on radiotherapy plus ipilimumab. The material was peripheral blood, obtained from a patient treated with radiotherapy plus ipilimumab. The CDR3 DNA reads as TGCGCCAGCAGTGTGAGGGACAGGGGTGGCTACACCTTC. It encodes CASSVRDRGGYTF.